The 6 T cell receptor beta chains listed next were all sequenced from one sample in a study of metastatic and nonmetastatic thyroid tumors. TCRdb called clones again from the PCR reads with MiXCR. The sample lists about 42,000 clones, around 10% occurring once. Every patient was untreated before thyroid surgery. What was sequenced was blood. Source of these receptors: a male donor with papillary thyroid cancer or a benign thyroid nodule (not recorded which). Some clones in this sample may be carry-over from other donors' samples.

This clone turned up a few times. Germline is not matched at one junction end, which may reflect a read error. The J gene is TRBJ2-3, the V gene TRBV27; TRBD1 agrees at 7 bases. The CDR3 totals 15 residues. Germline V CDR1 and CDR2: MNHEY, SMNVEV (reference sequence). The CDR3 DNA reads TGTGCCAGCAGTCGAGGGGGCGCGAGAGCAGATAAGCAGTATTTT. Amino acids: CASSRGGARADKQYF.

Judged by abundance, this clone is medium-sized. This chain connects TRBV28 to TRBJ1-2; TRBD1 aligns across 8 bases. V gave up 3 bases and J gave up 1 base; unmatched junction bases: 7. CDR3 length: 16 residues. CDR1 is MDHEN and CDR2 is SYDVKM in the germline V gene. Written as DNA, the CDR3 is TGTGCCAGCAGTTTCATCGGGACAGGTCTTAACTATGGCTACACCTTC. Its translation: CASSFIGTGLNYGYTF.

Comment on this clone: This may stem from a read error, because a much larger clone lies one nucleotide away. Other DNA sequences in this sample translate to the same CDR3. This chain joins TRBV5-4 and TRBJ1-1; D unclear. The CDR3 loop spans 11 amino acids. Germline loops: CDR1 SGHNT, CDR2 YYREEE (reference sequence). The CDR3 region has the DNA TGTGCCAGCGGGGAGGAATCTGAGGCTTTCTTT. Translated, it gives CASGEESEAFF.

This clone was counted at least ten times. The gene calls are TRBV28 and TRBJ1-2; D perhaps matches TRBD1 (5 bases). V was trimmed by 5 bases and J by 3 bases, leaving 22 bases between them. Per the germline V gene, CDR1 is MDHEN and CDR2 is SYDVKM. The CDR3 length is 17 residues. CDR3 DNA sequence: TGTGCCAGCAGTGGGGAGGGCCCGGGAGGCAGGGACTATGGCTACACCTTC. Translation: CASSGEGPGGRDYGYTF.

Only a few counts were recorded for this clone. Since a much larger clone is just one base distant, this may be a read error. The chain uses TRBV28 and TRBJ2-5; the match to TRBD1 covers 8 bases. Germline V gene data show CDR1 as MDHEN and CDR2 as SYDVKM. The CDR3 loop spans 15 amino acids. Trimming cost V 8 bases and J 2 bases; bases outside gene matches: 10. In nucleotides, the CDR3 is TGTGCCAGCCGTCAGGGACAGGATTTTCAAGAGACCCAGTACTTC. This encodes CASRQGQDFQETQYF.

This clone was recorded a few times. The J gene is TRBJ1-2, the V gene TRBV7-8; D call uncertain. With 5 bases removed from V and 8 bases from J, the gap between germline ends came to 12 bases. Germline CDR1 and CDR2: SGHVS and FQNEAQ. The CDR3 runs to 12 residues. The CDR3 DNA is TGTGCCAGCAGCCCGTCCGGGCGAGGCTACACCTTC. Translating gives CASSPSGRGYTF.